This is a list of T cell receptor beta chains from one sample in a study of neoadjuvant anti-PD-1 for oral cavity cancer. Libraries were prepared by immunoSEQ multiplex PCR; TCRdb keeps only in-frame clonotypes and omits some of them. The sample has under 8,500 clones; 40% to 60% are singletons. The starting material was tumor tissue, obtained before nivolumab (anti-PD-1) treatment. The source of these receptors is a person between 40 and 85 years old with oral cavity squamous cell carcinoma. Each CDR3 is given with its conserved first and last residue. D genes are given only for firm matches. Clone size is shown for a subset of rows, as once, few, many or a class of expanded clone.

J gene: TRBJ1-3
V gene: TRBV13
D gene: -
clone size: -
CDR3 protein: CASSRTKKGSGNTIYF
CDR3 DNA: TGTGCCAGCAGCCGGACAAAGAAGGGGTCCGGAAACACCATATATTTT

J gene: TRBJ2-7
V gene: TRBV6-4
D gene: -
clone size: few
CDR3 protein: CASSPSAGPYEQYF
CDR3 DNA: TGTGCCAGCAGTCCCTCGGCAGGACCTTACGAGCAGTACTTC

J gene: TRBJ1-2
V gene: TRBV6-6
D gene: -
clone size: -
CDR3 protein: CASSYPPRQNYGYTF
CDR3 DNA: TGTGCCAGCAGTTACCCCCCAAGACAGAACTATGGCTACACCTTC

J gene: TRBJ1-5
V gene: TRBV11-2
D gene: -
clone size: -
CDR3 protein: CASSLTAQRDQPQHF
CDR3 DNA: TGTGCCAGCAGTTTGACAGCCCAAAGAGATCAGCCCCAGCATTTT

J gene: TRBJ1-1
V gene: TRBV20-1
D gene: -
clone size: -
CDR3 protein: CSARQVGEAFF
CDR3 DNA: TGCAGTGCTCGACAGGTGGGTGAAGCTTTCTTT

J gene: TRBJ2-1
V gene: TRBV7-3
D gene: -
clone size: -
CDR3 protein: CASSLLNSSYNEQFF
CDR3 DNA: TGTGCCAGCAGCTTGTTAAACAGCTCCTACAATGAGCAGTTCTTC

J gene: TRBJ2-6
V gene: TRBV19
D gene: -
clone size: -
CDR3 protein: CASSIGPGANVLTF
CDR3 DNA: TGTGCCAGTAGTATAGGCCCTGGGGCCAACGTCCTGACTTTC

J gene: TRBJ2-6
V gene: TRBV15
D gene: -
clone size: -
CDR3 protein: CATSTDPLFSGANVLTF
CDR3 DNA: TGTGCCACCAGCACGGACCCACTTTTCTCTGGGGCCAACGTCCTGACTTTC

J gene: TRBJ1-1
V gene: TRBV7-9
D gene: -
clone size: -
CDR3 protein: CASSLTGTSTEAFF
CDR3 DNA: TGTGCCAGCAGCCTCACCGGGACGAGCACTGAAGCTTTCTTT

J gene: TRBJ1-4
V gene: TRBV5-6
D gene: -
clone size: once
CDR3 protein: CASSFPSTTNEKLFF
CDR3 DNA: TGTGCCAGCAGCTTTCCCAGTACAACTAATGAAAAACTGTTTTTT

J gene: TRBJ1-4
V gene: TRBV7-9
D gene: -
clone size: -
CDR3 protein: CASSGGVLNEKLFF
CDR3 DNA: TGTGCCAGCAGCGGGGGGGTCTTAAATGAAAAACTGTTTTTT

J gene: TRBJ2-2
V gene: TRBV11-2
D gene: -
clone size: few
CDR3 protein: CASSFLNTGELFF
CDR3 DNA: TGTGCCAGCAGCTTCTTGAACACCGGGGAGCTGTTTTTT

J gene: TRBJ1-3
V gene: TRBV28
D gene: -
clone size: few
CDR3 protein: CASSAPLNTIYF
CDR3 DNA: TGTGCCAGCAGTGCCCCATTAAACACCATATATTTT

J gene: TRBJ1-2
V gene: TRBV6-4
D gene: TRBD1
clone size: -
CDR3 protein: CASSGSGQGAPGYTF
CDR3 DNA: TGTGCCAGCAGTGGCTCGGGACAGGGGGCGCCTGGCTACACCTTC

J gene: TRBJ2-3
V gene: TRBV28
D gene: -
clone size: medium-sized
CDR3 protein: CASSLGGHLSPYF
CDR3 DNA: TGTGCCAGCAGCTTAGGGGGACACTTAAGCCCGTATTTT

J gene: TRBJ2-3
V gene: TRBV5-4
D gene: -
clone size: -
CDR3 protein: CASSFLTDTQYF
CDR3 DNA: TGTGCCAGCAGCTTTCTCACAGATACGCAGTATTTT

J gene: TRBJ2-3
V gene: TRBV6-1
D gene: TRBD2
clone size: -
CDR3 protein: CASSELAGGPDTQYF
CDR3 DNA: TGTGCCAGCAGTGAACTAGCGGGAGGGCCAGATACGCAGTATTTT

J gene: TRBJ1-2
V gene: TRBV7-2
D gene: -
clone size: -
CDR3 protein: CASSLVEGKDYTF
CDR3 DNA: TGTGCCAGCAGCTTAGTCGAAGGGAAGGACTACACCTTC

J gene: TRBJ2-3
V gene: TRBV9
D gene: TRBD1
clone size: -
CDR3 protein: CASTPEGASTDTQYF
CDR3 DNA: TGTGCCAGCACCCCTGAGGGGGCGAGCACAGATACGCAGTATTTT

J gene: TRBJ2-7
V gene: TRBV28
D gene: TRBD1
clone size: -
CDR3 protein: CASSLSRERQGPYEQYF
CDR3 DNA: TGTGCCAGCAGTTTAAGTCGGGAAAGACAGGGCCCCTACGAGCAGTACTTC

J gene: TRBJ2-2
V gene: TRBV6-1
D gene: TRBD2
clone size: few
CDR3 protein: CASSGPVTSGRIGELFF
CDR3 DNA: TGTGCCAGCAGTGGACCCGTGACTAGCGGGAGAATCGGGGAGCTGTTTTTT

J gene: TRBJ2-5
V gene: TRBV7-9
D gene: -
clone size: -
CDR3 protein: CASSLSQTQETQYF
CDR3 DNA: TGTGCCAGCAGCTTATCACAGACCCAAGAGACCCAGTACTTC

J gene: TRBJ2-1
V gene: TRBV28
D gene: -
clone size: once
CDR3 protein: CASSLAAYNEQFF
CDR3 DNA: TGTGCCAGCAGTTTGGCTGCCTACAATGAGCAGTTCTTC

J gene: TRBJ2-5
V gene: TRBV10-3
D gene: -
clone size: few
CDR3 protein: CAISESAGETQYF
CDR3 DNA: TGTGCCATCAGTGAGTCTGCAGGGGAGACCCAGTACTTC

J gene: TRBJ2-3
V gene: TRBV7-8
D gene: TRBD2
clone size: -
CDR3 protein: CASSLTSGSEYTQYF
CDR3 DNA: TGTGCCAGCAGCTTGACTAGCGGGAGTGAATATACGCAGTATTTT

J gene: TRBJ2-1
V gene: TRBV7-9
D gene: TRBD2
clone size: -
CDR3 protein: CASSPTNGTTNNEQFF
CDR3 DNA: TGTGCCAGCAGCCCGACCAATGGGACTACGAACAATGAGCAGTTCTTC

J gene: TRBJ1-1
V gene: TRBV7-9
D gene: -
clone size: -
CDR3 protein: CASSLGANTEAFF
CDR3 DNA: TGTGCCAGCAGCTTGGGGGCAAACACTGAAGCTTTCTTT

J gene: TRBJ1-2
V gene: TRBV19
D gene: -
clone size: -
CDR3 protein: CASRARVTGYTF
CDR3 DNA: TGTGCCAGTAGGGCGAGGGTTACTGGCTACACCTTC

J gene: TRBJ1-4
V gene: TRBV27
D gene: TRBD1
clone size: few
CDR3 protein: CASRLGTGREKLFF
CDR3 DNA: TGTGCCAGCAGACTGGGGACAGGTCGTGAAAAACTGTTTTTT

J gene: TRBJ1-5
V gene: TRBV27
D gene: -
clone size: -
CDR3 protein: CASSPRRNQPQHF
CDR3 DNA: TGTGCCAGCAGTCCCCGGAGAAATCAGCCCCAGCATTTT

J gene: TRBJ1-5
V gene: TRBV19
D gene: -
clone size: large
CDR3 protein: CLVRPRDSNQPQHF
CDR3 DNA: TGTTTAGTCCGCCCCAGGGATAGCAATCAGCCCCAGCATTTT

J gene: TRBJ1-4
V gene: TRBV30
D gene: -
clone size: -
CDR3 protein: CAWNGQSNEKLFF
CDR3 DNA: TGTGCCTGGAATGGGCAGTCTAATGAAAAACTGTTTTTT

J gene: TRBJ2-5
V gene: TRBV9
D gene: TRBD1
clone size: few
CDR3 protein: CASSVGQGNQETQYF
CDR3 DNA: TGTGCCAGCAGCGTTGGACAGGGTAATCAAGAGACCCAGTACTTC

J gene: TRBJ2-1
V gene: TRBV19
D gene: TRBD2
clone size: once
CDR3 protein: CASGSGRDYNEQFF
CDR3 DNA: TGTGCCAGTGGTAGCGGGAGGGATTACAATGAGCAGTTCTTC

J gene: TRBJ2-6
V gene: TRBV5-6
D gene: -
clone size: -
CDR3 protein: CASSLGPPTASGANVLTF
CDR3 DNA: TGTGCCAGCAGCTTAGGGCCTCCCACAGCCTCTGGGGCCAACGTCCTGACTTTC

J gene: TRBJ2-3
V gene: TRBV5-4
D gene: TRBD2
clone size: -
CDR3 protein: CASGRREDRADTQYF
CDR3 DNA: TGTGCCAGCGGACGACGGGAGGACCGCGCAGATACGCAGTATTTT

J gene: TRBJ2-2
V gene: TRBV27
D gene: TRBD2
clone size: -
CDR3 protein: CASSPGTSGRAVNTGELFF
CDR3 DNA: TGTGCCAGCAGTCCCGGGACTAGCGGGAGGGCCGTGAACACCGGGGAGCTGTTTTTT

J gene: TRBJ2-5
V gene: TRBV25-1
D gene: -
clone size: large
CDR3 protein: CASSERGHQETQYF
CDR3 DNA: TGTGCCAGCAGTGAACGTGGACACCAAGAGACCCAGTACTTC

J gene: TRBJ2-1
V gene: TRBV5-4
D gene: TRBD2
clone size: -
CDR3 protein: CASTYPTSGGNEQFF
CDR3 DNA: TGTGCCAGCACCTACCCCACTAGCGGGGGCAATGAGCAGTTCTTC

J gene: TRBJ2-7
V gene: TRBV10-3
D gene: TRBD1
clone size: once
CDR3 protein: CAITAGQGTYEQYF
CDR3 DNA: TGTGCCATCACTGCGGGACAGGGCACCTACGAGCAGTACTTC

J gene: TRBJ1-2
V gene: TRBV6-1
D gene: TRBD1
clone size: few
CDR3 protein: CASKEGWTGGYGYTF
CDR3 DNA: TGTGCCAGCAAAGAGGGGTGGACAGGAGGCTATGGCTACACCTTC